The clone carrying this T cell receptor (beta chain) came up a few times. Antigen specificity is unknown. The entry originates in a study of PD-L1 blockade in urothelial cancer. General observations from the study: A below-median TCR clonality in blood before treatment predicted better survival. For durable-benefit patients, tumor-associated blood clones expanded more at 3 weeks.

Synthetically made TCR analog templates were put into each PCR as spikes. TCRdb's table, derived via immunoSEQ multiplex PCR, lists solely in-frame clones and lacks some. The sample holds 30,000 to 40,000 clones; roughly four fifths are singletons and the top ten take about 7%. Time point described: pretreatment peripheral blood. For each patient, 1 to 8 samples were obtained, pretreatment and on-treatment. The input for sequencing was PBMCs, taken around atezolizumab (anti-PD-L1) treatment. The receptor's source is a man aged 60 to 69 with urothelial cancer.

The CDR3 region has the DNA TGTGCCAGCAGCTTCCCGGGACTTAGGGGTGAAAAACTGTTTTTT. Amino acid sequence: CASSFPGLRGEKLFF. The rearrangement links TRBV11-2 to TRBJ1-4, with D tentatively TRBD1 (5 bases). CDR3 length equals 15 residues. The ends were cut back, 3 bases at V and 7 bases at J, with 15 bases in the middle. Germline V CDR1 and CDR2: SGHAT, FQNNGV.